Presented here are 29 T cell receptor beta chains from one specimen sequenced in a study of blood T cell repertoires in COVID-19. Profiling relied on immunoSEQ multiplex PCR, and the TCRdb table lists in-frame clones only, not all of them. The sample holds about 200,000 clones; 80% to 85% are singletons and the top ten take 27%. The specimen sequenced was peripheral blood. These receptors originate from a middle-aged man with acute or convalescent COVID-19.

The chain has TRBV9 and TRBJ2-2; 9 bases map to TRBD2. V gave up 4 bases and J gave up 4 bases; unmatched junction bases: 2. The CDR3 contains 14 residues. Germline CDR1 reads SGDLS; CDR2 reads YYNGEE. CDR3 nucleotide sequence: TGTGCCAGCAGCAGCGGGAGGTCCACCGGGGAGCTGTTTTTT. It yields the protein CASSSGRSTGELFF.

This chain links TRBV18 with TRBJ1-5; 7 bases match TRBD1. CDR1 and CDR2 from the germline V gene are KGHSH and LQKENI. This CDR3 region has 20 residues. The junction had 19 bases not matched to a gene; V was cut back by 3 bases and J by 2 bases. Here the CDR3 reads CASSPITLTGPAYGNQPQHF. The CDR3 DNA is TGTGCCAGCTCACCCATCACATTGACAGGGCCCGCTTATGGCAATCAGCCCCAGCATTTT.

CDR3 loop: CASSPFTGGEGYTF. The DNA of the CDR3 is TGTGCCAGCAGTCCTTTCACAGGGGGCGAAGGCTACACCTTC. This chain connects TRBV27 to TRBJ1-2; TRBD1 matches 9 bases. Looked up from germline, CDR1 is MNHEY and CDR2 is SMNVEV (reference sequence). The CDR3 is 14 residues long. Unmatched junction bases numbered 9, after V lost 5 bases and J lost 8 bases.

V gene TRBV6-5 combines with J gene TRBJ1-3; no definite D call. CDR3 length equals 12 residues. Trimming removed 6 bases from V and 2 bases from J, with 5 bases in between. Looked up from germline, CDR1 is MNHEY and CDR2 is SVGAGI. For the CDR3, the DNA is TGTGCCAGCAGCGGGGCTGGAAACACCATATATTTT. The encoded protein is CASSGAGNTIYF.

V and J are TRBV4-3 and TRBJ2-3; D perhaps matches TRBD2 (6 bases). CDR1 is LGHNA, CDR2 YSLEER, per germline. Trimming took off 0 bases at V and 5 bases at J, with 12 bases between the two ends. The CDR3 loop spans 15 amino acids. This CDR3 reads CASSQDTGVVDTQYF. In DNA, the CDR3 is TGCGCCAGCAGCCAAGATACGGGGGTTGTAGATACGCAGTATTTT.

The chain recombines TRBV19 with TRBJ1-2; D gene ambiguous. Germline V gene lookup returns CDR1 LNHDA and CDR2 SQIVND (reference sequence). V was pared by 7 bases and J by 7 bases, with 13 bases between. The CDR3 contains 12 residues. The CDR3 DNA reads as TGTGCCAGTAATAAGAGGGATTCTGGCTACACCTTC. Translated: CASNKRDSGYTF.

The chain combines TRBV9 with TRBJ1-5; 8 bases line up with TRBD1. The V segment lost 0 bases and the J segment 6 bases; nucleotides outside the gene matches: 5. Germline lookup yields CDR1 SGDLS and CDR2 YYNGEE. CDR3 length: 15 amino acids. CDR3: CASSVGQGAGQPQHF. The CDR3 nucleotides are TGTGCCAGCAGCGTAGGGCAGGGGGCGGGTCAGCCCCAGCATTTT.

The CDR3 nucleotides read TGTGCCAGCAGTAATGCTACAGGGGTCCATGAGCAGTTCTTC. Amino acids: CASSNATGVHEQFF. This chain uses TRBV27 with TRBJ2-1; TRBD1 matches at 7 bases. With V trimmed by 5 bases and J by 8 bases, 9 bases remained unmatched. The CDR3 is 14 amino acids. Germline V gives CDR1 MNHEY, CDR2 SMNVEV (reference sequence).

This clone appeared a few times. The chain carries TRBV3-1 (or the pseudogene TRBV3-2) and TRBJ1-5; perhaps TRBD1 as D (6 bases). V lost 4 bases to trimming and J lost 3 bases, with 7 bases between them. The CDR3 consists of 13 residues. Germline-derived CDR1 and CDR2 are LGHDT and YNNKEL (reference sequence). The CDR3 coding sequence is TGTGCCAGCAGCCGACAGGCCAATCAGCCCCAGCATTTT. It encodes CASSRQANQPQHF.

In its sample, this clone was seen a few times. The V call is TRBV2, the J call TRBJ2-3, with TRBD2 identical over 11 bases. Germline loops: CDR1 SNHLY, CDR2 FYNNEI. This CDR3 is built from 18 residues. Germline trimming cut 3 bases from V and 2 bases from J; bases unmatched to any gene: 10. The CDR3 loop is CASSEGLAGGAVTDTQYF. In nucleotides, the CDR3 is TGTGCCAGCAGTGAGGGTTTAGCGGGAGGGGCCGTCACAGATACGCAGTATTTT.

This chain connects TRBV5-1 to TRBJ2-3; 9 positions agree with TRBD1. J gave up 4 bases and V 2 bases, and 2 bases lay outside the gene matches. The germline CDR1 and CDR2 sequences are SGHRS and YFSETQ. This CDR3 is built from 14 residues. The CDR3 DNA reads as TGCGCCAGCAGCTTCGGACAGGGGCCAGATACGCAGTATTTT. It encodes CASSFGQGPDTQYF.

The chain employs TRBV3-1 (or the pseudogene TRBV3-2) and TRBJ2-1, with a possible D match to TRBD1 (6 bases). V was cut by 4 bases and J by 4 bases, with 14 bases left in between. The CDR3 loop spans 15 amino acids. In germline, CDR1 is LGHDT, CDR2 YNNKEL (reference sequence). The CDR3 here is CASSRPGEGYNEQFF. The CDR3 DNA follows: TGTGCCAGCAGCCGGCCAGGGGAAGGATACAATGAGCAGTTCTTC.

This CDR3 is CASNPTTGNEKLFF. The DNA for the CDR3 is TGTGCCAGCAACCCCACAACAGGGAATGAAAAACTGTTTTTT. The gene calls are TRBV6-6 and TRBJ1-4; possibly TRBD1 for D (6 bases). Trimming took off 7 bases at V and 5 bases at J, with 14 bases between the two ends. CDR1 is MNHNY, CDR2 SVGAGI, per germline (reference sequence). CDR3 length: 14 amino acids.

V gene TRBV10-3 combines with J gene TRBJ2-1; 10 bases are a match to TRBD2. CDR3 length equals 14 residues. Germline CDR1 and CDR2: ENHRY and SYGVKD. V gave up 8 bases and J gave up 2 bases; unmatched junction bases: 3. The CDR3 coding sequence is TGTGCCATCGCTCTAGCGGGGGCCTACAATGAGCAGTTCTTC. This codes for CAIALAGAYNEQFF.

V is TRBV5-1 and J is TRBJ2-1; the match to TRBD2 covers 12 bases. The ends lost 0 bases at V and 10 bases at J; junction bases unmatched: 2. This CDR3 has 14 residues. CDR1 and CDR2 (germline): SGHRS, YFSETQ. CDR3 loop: CASSLVLAGGEQFF. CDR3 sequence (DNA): TGCGCCAGCAGCTTGGTTCTAGCGGGAGGGGAGCAGTTCTTC.

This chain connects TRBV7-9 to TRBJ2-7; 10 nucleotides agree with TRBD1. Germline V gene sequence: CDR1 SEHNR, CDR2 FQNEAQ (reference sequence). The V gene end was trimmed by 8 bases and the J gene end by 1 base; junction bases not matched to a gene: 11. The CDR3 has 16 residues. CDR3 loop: CASSTSGTGVSYEQYF. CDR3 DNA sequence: TGTGCCAGCTCGACCTCCGGGACAGGGGTATCCTACGAGCAGTACTTC.

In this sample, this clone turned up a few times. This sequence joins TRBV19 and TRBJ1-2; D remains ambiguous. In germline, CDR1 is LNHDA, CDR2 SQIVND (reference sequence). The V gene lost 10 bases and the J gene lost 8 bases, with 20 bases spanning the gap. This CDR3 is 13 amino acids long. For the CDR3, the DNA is TGTGCCACCAACCCCACGCAGAGGAGCGGCTACACCTTC. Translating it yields CATNPTQRSGYTF.

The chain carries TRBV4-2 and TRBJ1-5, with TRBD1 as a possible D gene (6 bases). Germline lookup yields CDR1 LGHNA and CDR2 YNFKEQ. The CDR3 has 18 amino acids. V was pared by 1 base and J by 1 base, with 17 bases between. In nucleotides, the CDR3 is TGTGCCAGCAGCCAAGGACAAGGGGGATCGGGGAGCAATCAGCCCCAGCATTTT. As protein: CASSQGQGGSGSNQPQHF.

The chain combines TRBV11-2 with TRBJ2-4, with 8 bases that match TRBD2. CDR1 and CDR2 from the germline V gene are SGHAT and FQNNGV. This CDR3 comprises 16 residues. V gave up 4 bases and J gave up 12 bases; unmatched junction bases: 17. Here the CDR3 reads CASSSTGGALGVTQYF. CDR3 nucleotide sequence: TGTGCCAGCAGCTCCACCGGGGGGGCCTTGGGAGTAACTCAGTACTTC. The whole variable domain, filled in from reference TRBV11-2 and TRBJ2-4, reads EAGVAQSPRYKIIEKRQSVAFWCNPISGHATLYWYQQILGQGPKLLIQFQNNGVVDDSQLPKDRFSAERLKGVDSTLKIQPAKLEDSAVYLCASSSTGGALGVTQYFGAGTRLSVL.

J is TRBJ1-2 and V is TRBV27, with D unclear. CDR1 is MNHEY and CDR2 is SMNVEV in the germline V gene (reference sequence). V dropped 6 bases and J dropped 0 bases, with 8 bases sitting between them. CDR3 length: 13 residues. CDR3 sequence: CASRANTNYGYTF. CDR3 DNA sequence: TGTGCCAGCAGGGCCAATACTAACTATGGCTACACCTTC.

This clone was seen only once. The CDR3 sequence is CASSDGRVPSGYTF. Written as DNA, the CDR3 is TGTGCCAGCAGCGACGGCAGGGTCCCTAGTGGCTACACCTTC. V usage is TRBV27 and J usage is TRBJ1-2, with D possibly matching TRBD1 (5 bases). Trimming pared 6 bases from V and 7 bases from J, leaving 18 bases between. The CDR3 contains 14 residues. Germline lookup yields CDR1 MNHEY and CDR2 SMNVEV (reference sequence).

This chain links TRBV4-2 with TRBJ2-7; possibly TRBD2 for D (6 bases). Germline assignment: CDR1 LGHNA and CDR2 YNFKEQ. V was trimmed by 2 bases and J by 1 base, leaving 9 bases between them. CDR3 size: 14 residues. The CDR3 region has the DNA TGTGCCAGCAGCCAAATGGAGGGGTCCTACGAGCAGTACTTC. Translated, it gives CASSQMEGSYEQYF.

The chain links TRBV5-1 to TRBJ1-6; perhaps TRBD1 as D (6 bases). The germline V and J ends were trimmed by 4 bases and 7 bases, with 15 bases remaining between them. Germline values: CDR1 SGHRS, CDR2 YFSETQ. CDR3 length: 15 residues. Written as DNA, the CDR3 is TGCGCCAGCAGCCTCGACACAGGGCAAAATTCACCCCTCCACTTT. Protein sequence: CASSLDTGQNSPLHF.

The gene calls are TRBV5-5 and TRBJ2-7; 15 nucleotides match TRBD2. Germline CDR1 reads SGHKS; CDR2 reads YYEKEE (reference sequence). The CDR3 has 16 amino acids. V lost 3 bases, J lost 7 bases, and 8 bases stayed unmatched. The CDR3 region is CASSSRGTSGGLEQYF. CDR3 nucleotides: TGTGCCAGCAGCTCCCGAGGGACTAGCGGGGGGCTTGAGCAGTACTTC.

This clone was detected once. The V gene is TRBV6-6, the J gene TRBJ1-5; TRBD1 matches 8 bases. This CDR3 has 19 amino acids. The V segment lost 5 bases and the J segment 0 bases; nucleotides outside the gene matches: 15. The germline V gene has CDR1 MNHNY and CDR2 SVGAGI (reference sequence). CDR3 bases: TGTGCCAGCAGTCAATGGGGACAGGCTCTGGCGAATAGCAATCAGCCCCAGCATTTT. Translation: CASSQWGQALANSNQPQHF.

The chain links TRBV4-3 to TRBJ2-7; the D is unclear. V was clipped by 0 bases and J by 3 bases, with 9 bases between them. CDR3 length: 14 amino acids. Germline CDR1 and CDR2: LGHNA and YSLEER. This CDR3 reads CASSQDPRSYEQYF. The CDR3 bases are TGCGCCAGCAGCCAAGATCCCCGCAGCTACGAGCAGTACTTC.

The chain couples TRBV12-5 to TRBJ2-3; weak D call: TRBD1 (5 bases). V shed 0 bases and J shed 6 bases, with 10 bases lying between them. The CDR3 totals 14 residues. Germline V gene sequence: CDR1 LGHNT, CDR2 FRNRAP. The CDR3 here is CASGLVPGQDTQYF. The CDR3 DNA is TGTGCTAGTGGTTTGGTACCAGGGCAGGATACGCAGTATTTT.

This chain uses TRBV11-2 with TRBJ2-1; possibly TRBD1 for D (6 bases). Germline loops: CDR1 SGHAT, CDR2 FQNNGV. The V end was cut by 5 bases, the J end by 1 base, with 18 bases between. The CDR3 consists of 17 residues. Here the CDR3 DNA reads TGTGCCAGCAGCCTAACCGGGACACCCGTTTCCTACAATGAGCAGTTCTTC. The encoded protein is CASSLTGTPVSYNEQFF.

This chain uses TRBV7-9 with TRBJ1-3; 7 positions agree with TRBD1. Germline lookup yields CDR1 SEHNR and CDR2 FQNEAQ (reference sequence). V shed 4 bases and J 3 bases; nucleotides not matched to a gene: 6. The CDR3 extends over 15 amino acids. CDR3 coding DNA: TGTGCCAGCAGCTCCACGACAGGGAGTGGAAACACCATATATTTT. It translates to CASSSTTGSGNTIYF.